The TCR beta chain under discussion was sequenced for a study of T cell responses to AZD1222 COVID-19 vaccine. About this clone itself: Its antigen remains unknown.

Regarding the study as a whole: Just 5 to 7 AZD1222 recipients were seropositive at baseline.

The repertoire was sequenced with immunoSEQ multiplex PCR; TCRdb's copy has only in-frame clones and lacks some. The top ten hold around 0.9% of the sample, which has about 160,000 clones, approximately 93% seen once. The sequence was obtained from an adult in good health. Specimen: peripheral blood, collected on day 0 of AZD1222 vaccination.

CDR3 in amino acids: CASSVSSNEKLFF. The CDR3 DNA sequence: TGTGCCAGCAGCGTGTCCTCTAATGAAAAACTGTTTTTT. This sequence joins TRBV9 and TRBJ1-4; no clear D gene. This CDR3 region has 13 residues. CDR1 and CDR2 from the germline V gene are SGDLS and YYNGEE. V lost 2 bases to trimming and J lost 3 bases, with 5 bases between them.